Shown below are 12 T cell receptor beta chains from a single sample sequenced in a study of T cell responses to AZD1222 COVID-19 vaccine. This table comes from immunoSEQ multiplex PCR, and its TCRdb copy is limited to in-frame clones, with some not included. The table lists 95,000 to 150,000 clones, about 85% of them singletons. Sequenced material: peripheral blood, taken 28 days after the second AZD1222 dose. These receptors were collected from an adult who received the AZD1222 COVID-19 vaccine.

The chain couples TRBV10-1 to TRBJ2-7; D is undetermined. The CDR3 consists of 14 residues. V gave up 0 bases and J gave up 4 bases, with 10 bases separating them. Germline V CDR1 and CDR2: WNHNN, SYGVQD (reference sequence). CDR3 amino acids: CASSESGTGYEQYF. The CDR3 nucleotides read TGCGCCAGCAGTGAGTCGGGCACTGGGTACGAGCAGTACTTC.

The genes are TRBV15 and TRBJ1-5; D is unclear. CDR3 size: 14 residues. The germline CDR1 and CDR2 sequences are LNHNV and YYDKDF (reference sequence). V shed 3 bases and J shed 6 bases, with 12 bases lying between them. The CDR3 bases are TGTGCCACCAGCAGTGACGGCAGGCCTCAGCCCCAGCATTTT. It translates to CATSSDGRPQPQHF.

V usage is TRBV15 and J usage is TRBJ1-2, with D perhaps matching TRBD1 (5 bases). CDR3 length equals 12 residues. V dropped 0 bases and J dropped 8 bases, with 7 bases sitting between them. Germline CDR1 reads LNHNV; CDR2 reads YYDKDF (reference sequence). The CDR3 nucleotides read TGTGCCACCAGCAGAGATAGGGGAGGCTACACCTTC. Encoded protein: CATSRDRGGYTF.

This clone was found once. The V and J genes are TRBV28 and TRBJ1-5, with D perhaps TRBD1 (6 bases). The germline gives CDR1 MDHEN, CDR2 SYDVKM. CDR3 size: 14 residues. V lost 5 bases, J lost 2 bases, and 10 bases lay in between. CDR3 protein: CASSLRGGNQPQHF. DNA of the CDR3: TGTGCCAGCAGTCTCAGGGGTGGCAATCAGCCCCAGCATTTT.

The gene calls are TRBV6-5 and TRBJ2-7, with 7 bases fitting TRBD2. From germline, CDR1 is MNHEY and CDR2 SVGAGI. This CDR3 has 14 residues. Trimming removed 2 bases from V and 0 bases from J; junction bases left unmatched: 1. CDR3 DNA: TGTGCCAGCAGTTACGGACTAGGCTCCTACGAGCAGTACTTC. Its protein is CASSYGLGSYEQYF.

The V and J genes are TRBV6-4 and TRBJ1-6; D is perhaps TRBD1 (5 bases). The V and J ends lost 6 bases and 2 bases respectively, with 11 bases between them. The CDR3 spans 15 residues. CDR1 is MRHNA and CDR2 is SNTAGT in the germline V gene. This CDR3 reads CASSAEGTYNSPLHF. In DNA, the CDR3 is TGTGCCAGCAGCGCCGAGGGGACCTATAATTCACCCCTCCACTTT.

The chain carries TRBV12-3 or TRBV12-4 and TRBJ2-1, with TRBD1 as a possible D gene (6 bases). This CDR3 region has 13 residues. V was pared by 6 bases and J by 8 bases, with 14 bases between. CDR3 protein: CASRGQNFDEQFF. DNA of the CDR3: TGTGCCAGCAGAGGACAGAACTTTGATGAGCAGTTCTTC.

This rearrangement joins TRBV6-5 to TRBJ2-7, with no clear D. Germline assignment: CDR1 MNHEY and CDR2 SVGAGI. V lost 6 bases and J 5 bases, leaving 11 bases between the germline ends. This CDR3 region has 12 residues. CDR3 residues: CASSLWGHEQYF. In DNA form, the CDR3 reads TGTGCCAGCAGCCTGTGGGGTCACGAGCAGTACTTC.

The rearrangement joins TRBV5-1 to TRBJ2-1; D gene unclear. With 2 bases removed from V and 8 bases from J, the gap between germline ends came to 8 bases. The CDR3 has 12 residues. Germline CDR1 SGHRS, CDR2 YFSETQ. The CDR3 DNA follows: TGCGCCAGCAGCTTCGAGAGCTATGAGCAGTTCTTC. Translating it yields CASSFESYEQFF. Full variable domain (remainder filled in from reference TRBV5-1 and TRBJ2-1): KAGVTQTPRYLIKTRGQQVTLSCSPISGHRSVSWYQQTPGQGLQFLFEYFSETQRNKGNFPGRFSGRQFSNSRSEMNVSTLELGDSALYLCASSFESYEQFFGPGTRLTVL.

The rearrangement links TRBV6-5 to TRBJ1-4; D perhaps matches TRBD1 (6 bases). Germline V gene sequence: CDR1 MNHEY, CDR2 SVGAGI. The CDR3 extends over 13 amino acids. The V end lost 6 bases, the J end lost 8 bases, and 13 bases lay between the germline ends. The CDR3 nucleotides are TGTGCCAGCAGCCTAGGGGGAGAAGAAAAACTGTTTTTT. This translates into CASSLGGEEKLFF.

The gene calls are TRBV4-3 and TRBJ2-2; a possible D gene is TRBD1 (6 bases). Germline CDR1 is LGHNA and CDR2 is YSLEER. The CDR3 is 18 amino acids. V lost 2 bases, J lost 1 base, and 17 bases lay in between. CDR3 DNA sequence: TGCGCCAGCAGCCAACCCCGACATGGACAGATGAACACCGGGGAGCTGTTTTTT. Translating gives CASSQPRHGQMNTGELFF.

This clone was found a few times. The chain recombines TRBV20-1 with TRBJ2-7, with D maybe TRBD1 (5 bases). The CDR3 sequence is 17 residues long. Germline CDR1 and CDR2: DFQATT and SNEGSKA (reference sequence). V was trimmed by 3 bases and J by 1 base, leaving 22 bases between them. The CDR3 reads CSASPFRASSPSYEQYF. The CDR3 DNA reads TGCAGTGCTAGTCCATTCAGGGCCTCCTCCCCATCCTACGAGCAGTACTTC.